This T cell receptor (beta chain) is drawn from a study of blood T cell repertoires in COVID-19. This clone was counted once. With 7 bases removed from V and 6 bases from J, the gap between germline ends came to 8 bases. The CDR3 sequence is 11 residues long. The V gene's germline CDR1 is WNHNN and CDR2 SYGVQD (reference sequence). Assay used: immunoSEQ multiplex PCR; TCRdb lists only in-frame clones, some missing. The sample comprises about 190,000 clones, about 88% of which are singletons, and 2.5% to 3.5% rests with the top ten. This sequence joins TRBV10-1 and TRBJ2-3; D uncertain. The sample consisted of PBMCs or T cells enriched from blood (not recorded which). This TCR derives from a woman under 40 who had recovered from COVID-19. The CDR3 nucleotides are TGCGCCAGCAAAGGAGCGGATACGCAGTATTTT. It yields the protein CASKGADTQYF.